Presented here are 8 T cell receptor beta chains from one specimen sequenced in a study of blood T cell repertoires in COVID-19. TCRdb's copy holds only in-frame clones and misses some; the assay was immunoSEQ multiplex PCR. This table has more than 200,000 clones, 75% to 90% appearing once. Sequences were obtained from peripheral blood. These receptors originate from a man under 40 with active or convalescent COVID-19.

This chain uses TRBV19 with TRBJ1-2, with D tentatively TRBD1 (6 bases). This CDR3 has 12 amino acids. Germline lookup yields CDR1 LNHDA and CDR2 SQIVND (reference sequence). Trimming pared 7 bases from V and 8 bases from J, leaving 14 bases between. The CDR3 sequence: CASTVGGLGYTF. CDR3 nucleotide sequence: TGTGCCAGTACGGTCGGGGGGCTGGGCTACACCTTC. The full variable domain, completed using reference TRBV19 and TRBJ1-2, is DGGITQSPKYLFRKEGQNVTLSCEQNLNHDAMYWYRQDPGQGLRLIYYSQIVNDFQKGDIAEGYSVSREKKESFPLTVTSAQKNPTAFYLCASTVGGLGYTFGSGTRLTVV.

The V and J genes are TRBV19 and TRBJ2-3; D not certain. Trimming removed 3 bases from V and 8 bases from J, with 18 bases in between. The CDR3 length is 15 residues. CDR1 and CDR2 (germline): LNHDA, SQIVND (reference sequence). The CDR3, as DNA: TGTGCCAGTAGTATCGATCACAGCCGGCGAGCTACGCAGTATTTT. Its protein product is CASSIDHSRRATQYF.

The chain employs TRBV7-6 and TRBJ2-2; TRBD2 aligns across 13 bases. From germline, CDR1 is SGHVS and CDR2 FNYEAQ. V gave up 2 bases and J gave up 1 base; unmatched junction bases: 1. The CDR3 consists of 17 residues. Here the CDR3 DNA reads TGTGCCAGCAGCTTAAGGACTAGCGGGGGGAACACCGGGGAGCTGTTTTTT. It specifies CASSLRTSGGNTGELFF.

The chain is built from TRBV30 and TRBJ1-2; D unclear. The CDR3 is made up of 13 amino acids. CDR1 is GTSNPN and CDR2 is SVGIG in the germline V gene (reference sequence). V dropped 4 bases and J dropped 3 bases, with 12 bases sitting between them. The CDR3 protein is CAWNAGSDYGYTF. The CDR3 nucleotides read TGTGCCTGGAATGCGGGCTCGGACTATGGCTACACCTTC.

The J gene is TRBJ2-1, the V gene TRBV19, with D unclear. With 2 bases removed from V and 8 bases from J, the gap between germline ends came to 4 bases. The germline CDR1 and CDR2 sequences are LNHDA and SQIVND (reference sequence). This CDR3 region has 11 residues. CDR3 amino acids: CASSIYYEQFF. The CDR3, as DNA: TGTGCCAGTAGTATATATTATGAGCAGTTCTTC.

For this clone: This sample also contains other DNA sequences that code for the same CDR3. The V call is TRBV6-5, the J call TRBJ1-2; maybe TRBD1 (6 bases). Trimming shortened V by 0 bases and J by 2 bases, and 7 bases separated the two germline ends. Germline CDR1 and CDR2: MNHEY and SVGAGI. CDR3 length equals 14 residues. The CDR3 DNA reads TGTGCCAGCAGTTACTCAGGGGGAAACTATGGCTACACCTTC. As protein: CASSYSGGNYGYTF.

This clone was seen only a few times. The chain recombines TRBV27 with TRBJ1-2; tentatively, D is TRBD1 (6 bases). CDR3 length: 14 amino acids. V was pared by 2 bases and J by 5 bases, with 12 bases between. Germline values: CDR1 MNHEY, CDR2 SMNVEV (reference sequence). The chain's CDR3 is CASSLTGHHYGYTF. CDR3 nucleotides: TGTGCCAGCAGTTTAACAGGGCATCATTATGGCTACACCTTC.

In its sample, this clone was seen a few times. The chain employs TRBV3-1 (or the pseudogene TRBV3-2) and TRBJ2-6; tentative D call: TRBD1 (6 bases). Trimming removed 3 bases from V and 7 bases from J, with 10 bases in between. The CDR3 runs 14 residues. Germline CDR1 reads LGHDT; CDR2 reads YNNKEL (reference sequence). The DNA of the CDR3 is TGTGCCAGCAGCCAGCAGGGGTTAGCCAACGTCCTGACTTTC. Translating gives CASSQQGLANVLTF.